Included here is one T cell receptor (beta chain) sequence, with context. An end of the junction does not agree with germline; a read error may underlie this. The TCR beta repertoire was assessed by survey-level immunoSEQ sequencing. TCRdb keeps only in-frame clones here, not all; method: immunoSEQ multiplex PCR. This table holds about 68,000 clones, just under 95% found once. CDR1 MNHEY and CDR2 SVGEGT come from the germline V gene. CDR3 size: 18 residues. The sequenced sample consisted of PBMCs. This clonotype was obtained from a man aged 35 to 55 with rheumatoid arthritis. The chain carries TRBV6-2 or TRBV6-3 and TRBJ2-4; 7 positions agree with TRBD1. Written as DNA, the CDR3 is TGTGCCAGCAGTTACTCGAAGGCAGGGGGATCCGCCAAAACCATTCAGTACTTC. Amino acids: CASSYSKAGGSAKTIQYF.